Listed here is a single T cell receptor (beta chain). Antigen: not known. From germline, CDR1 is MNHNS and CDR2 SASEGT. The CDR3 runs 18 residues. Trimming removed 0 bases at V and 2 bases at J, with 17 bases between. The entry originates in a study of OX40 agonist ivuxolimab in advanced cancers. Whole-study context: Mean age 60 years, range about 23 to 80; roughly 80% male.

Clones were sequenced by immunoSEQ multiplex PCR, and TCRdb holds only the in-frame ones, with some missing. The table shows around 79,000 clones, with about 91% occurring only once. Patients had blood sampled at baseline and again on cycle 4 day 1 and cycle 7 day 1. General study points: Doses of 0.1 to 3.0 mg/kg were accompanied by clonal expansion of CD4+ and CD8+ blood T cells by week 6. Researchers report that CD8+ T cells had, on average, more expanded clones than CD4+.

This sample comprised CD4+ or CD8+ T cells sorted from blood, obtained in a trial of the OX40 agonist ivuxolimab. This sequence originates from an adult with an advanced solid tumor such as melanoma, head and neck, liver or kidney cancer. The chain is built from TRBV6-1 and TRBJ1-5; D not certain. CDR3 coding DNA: TGTGCCAGCAGTGAAGCGGTGTCCTACCCGACCGGCAATCAGCCCCAGCATTTT. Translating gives CASSEAVSYPTGNQPQHF.